Each of the 17 T cell receptor beta chains below was sequenced from the same sample in a study of molecular identifiers for immune sequencing clone quantification. TCRdb re-called the PCR reads with MiXCR, one entry per CDR3 protein. The sample lists 70,000 to 95,000 distinct CDR3 sequences, about 20% seen once, with 0.85% in the top ten. The sequenced sample was naive CD8+ T cells from blood, with Jurkat cell RNA spiked in. Subset reported: FACS-sorted CD8+CD4-CCR7+CD45RA+ naive T cells. The source of these receptors is a human donor in good health. Some libraries in this study had Jurkat cell RNA spiked in.

The sample holds many counts of this clonotype. This chain uses TRBV11-2 with TRBJ2-7; no clear D. The CDR3 consists of 13 residues. V was shortened by 1 base and J by 5 bases, with 9 bases between the two germline ends. Looked up from germline, CDR1 is SGHAT and CDR2 is FQNNGV. The CDR3 sequence is CASSLVLGNEQYF. The DNA of the CDR3 is TGTGCCAGCAGCTTAGTATTGGGAAACGAGCAGTACTTC.

The rearrangement links TRBV30 to TRBJ2-1; 7 nucleotides agree with TRBD1. Trimming cost V 5 bases and J 1 base; bases outside gene matches: 11. CDR3 length equals 16 residues. Germline CDR1 and CDR2: GTSNPN and SVGIG (reference sequence). CDR3 loop: CAWSRQGRGSYNEQFF. CDR3 sequence (DNA): TGTGCCTGGTCTAGACAGGGCCGTGGGTCCTACAATGAGCAGTTCTTC.

This clonotype was recorded at least ten times. V is TRBV7-9 and J is TRBJ2-7; D is possibly TRBD2 (6 bases). The CDR3 is made up of 15 amino acids. CDR1 SEHNR and CDR2 FQNEAQ come from the germline V gene (reference sequence). The germline V and J ends were trimmed by 1 base and 4 bases, with 14 bases remaining between them. The CDR3 sequence: CASSLVENGGYEQYF. The CDR3 nucleotides are TGTGCCAGCAGCTTAGTCGAAAACGGGGGATACGAGCAGTACTTC.

This clonotype came up many times. This chain joins TRBV7-6 and TRBJ2-3, with unresolved D. This CDR3 is built from 13 residues. V was pared by 5 bases and J by 2 bases, with 8 bases between. CDR1 and CDR2 (germline): SGHVS, FNYEAQ. The CDR3 coding sequence is TGTGCCAGCAGCCGCAAAGTCACAGATACGCAGTATTTT. Protein sequence: CASSRKVTDTQYF.

This clonotype was observed many times. The chain is built from TRBV11-2 and TRBJ2-2; no definite D call. Germline CDR1 reads SGHAT; CDR2 reads FQNNGV. The CDR3 consists of 14 residues. Trimming pared 2 bases from V and 4 bases from J, leaving 8 bases between. CDR3 nucleotides: TGTGCCAGCAGCTTACCGTTCGGCACCGGGGAGCTGTTTTTT. Residues: CASSLPFGTGELFF.

This clonotype was seen more than once but under ten times. The V and J genes are TRBV20-1 and TRBJ2-1; 15 bases line up with TRBD2. CDR3 length equals 17 residues. Germline V lookup: CDR1 DFQATT, CDR2 SNEGSKA (reference sequence). The V gene end was trimmed by 1 base and the J gene end by 7 bases; junction bases not matched to a gene: 8. The CDR3 DNA sequence: TGCAGTGCTAGAGGCCGGACTAGCGGGGGGGCGCAGAATGAGCAGTTCTTC. This gives the protein CSARGRTSGGAQNEQFF.

For this clonotype: Without the conserved terminal phenylalanine or tryptophan, this CDR3 likely stems from a read error. This chain connects TRBV10-2 to TRBJ2-3; D possibly corresponds to TRBD2 (7 bases). Trimming cost V 7 bases and J 3 bases, with 8 bases left between them. The germline CDR1 and CDR2 sequences are WSHSY and SAAADI. The CDR3 is 12 amino acids. The CDR3 coding sequence is TGCGCCAGCAAGGGGGGGACAGATACGCAGTATCTT. This sequence encodes CASKGGTDTQYL.

In regard to this clonotype: A much larger clone differs from this one at a single base, so this may be a read error. The V call is TRBV28, the J call TRBJ1-3; weak D call: TRBD1 (6 bases). CDR1 and CDR2 from the germline V gene are MDHEN and SYDVKM. The CDR3 totals 14 residues. CDR3 protein: CAGSEQGSGNTIYF. CDR3 DNA sequence: TGTGCCGGCAGTGAACAGGGCTCTGGAAACACCATATATTTT.

This clonotype appeared many times. The chain couples TRBV6-5 to TRBJ2-3; no clear D gene. Germline V gene data show CDR1 as MNHEY and CDR2 as SVGAGI. The CDR3 contains 16 residues. V lost 0 bases and J lost 3, with 13 bases in between. In DNA, the CDR3 is TGTGCCAGCAGTTACTCGATTTCTGCTTCAACAGATACGCAGTATTTT. Residues: CASSYSISASTDTQYF.

This clonotype was picked up many times. J is TRBJ1-1 and V is TRBV28; TRBD1 is a possible D gene (6 bases). The CDR3 is 14 amino acids. Trimming pared 6 bases from V and 6 bases from J, leaving 17 bases between. Per germline, CDR1 MDHEN and CDR2 SYDVKM. DNA of the CDR3: TGTGCCAGCAGGCAAGGGGGAGATGGCGCTGAAGCTTTCTTT. Translating it yields CASRQGGDGAEAFF. Using reference TRBV28 and TRBJ1-1 for the parts outside the CDR3, the full variable domain is DVKVTQSSRYLVKRTGEKVFLECVQDMDHENMFWYRQDPGLGLRLIYFSYDVKMKEKGDIPEGYSVSREKKERFSLILESASTNQTSMYLCASRQGGDGAEAFFGQGTRLTVV.

This clonotype was recorded at least ten times. The rearrangement joins TRBV14 to TRBJ2-7; 9 bases match TRBD2. V lost 2 bases, J lost 3 bases, and 2 bases stayed unmatched. Germline V gives CDR1 SGHDN, CDR2 FVKESK. The CDR3 has 14 residues. The DNA of the CDR3 is TGTGCCAGCAGCCAACTAGCGGGGTACTACGAGCAGTACTTC. It encodes CASSQLAGYYEQYF.

At least ten counts were recorded for this clonotype. The chain recombines TRBV12-3 or TRBV12-4 with TRBJ2-2; D uncertain. V lost 1 base and J 1 base, leaving 7 bases between the germline ends. This CDR3 is built from 15 residues. DNA of the CDR3: TGTGCCAGCAGTTTAGTGCAGGAGAACACCGGGGAGCTGTTTTTT. This translates into CASSLVQENTGELFF.

A note on this clonotype: A read error may be the cause here, since a much bigger clone is one base away. The V gene is TRBV11-2, the J gene TRBJ2-2; no firm D call. The CDR3 covers 14 residues. V dropped 4 bases and J dropped 1 base, with 7 bases sitting between them. Germline loops: CDR1 SGHAT, CDR2 FQNNGV. Written as DNA, the CDR3 is TGTGCCAGCAGCTCACTCCGGAACACCGGGGAGCTGTTTTTT. This sequence encodes CASSSLRNTGELFF.

Concerning this clonotype itself: A single base separates this from a much larger clone, so it may be a read error. The chain links TRBV27 to TRBJ1-4, with a tentative D call TRBD1 (5 bases). In germline, CDR1 is MNHEY, CDR2 SMNVEV (reference sequence). V lost 5 bases and J 3 bases, leaving 22 bases between the germline ends. The CDR3 runs 18 residues. The CDR3 DNA sequence: TGTGCCAGCAGTCTCTTAGGGTACGGGGGAACGGCTAATGAAAAACTGTTTTTT. Its translation is CASSLLGYGGTANEKLFF.

This clonotype was seen more than once but under ten times. This clone may be a read error of a much larger clone one base away. The conserved final phenylalanine or tryptophan is absent from the CDR3, which likely points to a read error. The V gene is TRBV7-9, the J gene TRBJ2-7; 8 positions agree with TRBD1. This CDR3 spans 18 amino acids. Germline CDR1 is SEHNR and CDR2 is FQNEAQ (reference sequence). Germline trimming cut 4 bases from V and 3 bases from J; bases unmatched to any gene: 17. CDR3 nucleotides: TGTGCCAGCAGCTCGAACGACAGGGGTTTAATCTTTTTCTACGAGCAGTACCTC. Amino acids: CASSSNDRGLIFFYEQYL.

There are many counts of this clonotype. The chain joins TRBV7-2 to TRBJ2-7, with 7 positions matching TRBD1. Germline CDR1 reads SGHTA; CDR2 reads FQGNSA. The length of the CDR3 is 15 residues. V dropped 4 bases and J dropped 0; count of bases not matched to a gene: 6. In DNA form, the CDR3 reads TGTGCCAGCAGCTCCGACAGGGAGAGCTCCTACGAGCAGTACTTC. It translates to CASSSDRESSYEQYF.

This clonotype was found many times. The chain recombines TRBV4-1 with TRBJ2-3; D remains ambiguous. This CDR3 is built from 15 residues. Trimming shortened V by 0 bases and J by 0 bases, and 7 bases separated the two germline ends. Germline CDR1 reads MGHRA; CDR2 reads YSYEKL. In DNA form, the CDR3 reads TGCGCCAGCAGCCAAGAGTCCAGGAGCACAGATACGCAGTATTTT. It codes for CASSQESRSTDTQYF.